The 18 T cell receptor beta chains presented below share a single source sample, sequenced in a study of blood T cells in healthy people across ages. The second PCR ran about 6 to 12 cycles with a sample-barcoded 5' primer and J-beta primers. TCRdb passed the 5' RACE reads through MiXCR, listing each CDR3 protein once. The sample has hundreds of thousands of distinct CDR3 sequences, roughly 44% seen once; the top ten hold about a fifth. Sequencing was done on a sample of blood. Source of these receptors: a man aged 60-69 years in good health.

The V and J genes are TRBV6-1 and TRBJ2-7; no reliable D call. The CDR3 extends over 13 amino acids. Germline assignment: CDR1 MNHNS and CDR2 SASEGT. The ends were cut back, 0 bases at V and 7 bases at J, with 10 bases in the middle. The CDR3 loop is CASSEAGKSEQYF. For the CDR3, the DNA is TGTGCCAGCAGTGAAGCAGGGAAGAGTGAGCAGTACTTC.

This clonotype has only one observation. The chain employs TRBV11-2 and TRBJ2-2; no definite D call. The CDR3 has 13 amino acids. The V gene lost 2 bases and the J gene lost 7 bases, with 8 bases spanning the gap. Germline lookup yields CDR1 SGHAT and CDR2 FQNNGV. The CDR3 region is CASSLRVDGELFF. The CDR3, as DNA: TGTGCCAGCAGCTTACGTGTGGACGGGGAGCTGTTTTTT.

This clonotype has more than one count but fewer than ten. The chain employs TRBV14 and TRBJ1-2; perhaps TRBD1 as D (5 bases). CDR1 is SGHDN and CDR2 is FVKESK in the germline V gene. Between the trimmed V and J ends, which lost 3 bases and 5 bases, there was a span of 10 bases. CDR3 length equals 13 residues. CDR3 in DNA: TGTGCCAGCAGCCAGGGGCAGATTTATGGCTACACCTTC. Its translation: CASSQGQIYGYTF.

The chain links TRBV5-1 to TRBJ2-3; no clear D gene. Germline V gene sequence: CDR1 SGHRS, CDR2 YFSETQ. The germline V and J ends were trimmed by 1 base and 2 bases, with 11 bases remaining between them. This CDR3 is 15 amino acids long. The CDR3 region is CASSLRSPHTDTQYF. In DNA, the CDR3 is TGCGCCAGCAGCTTGCGGTCACCTCACACAGATACGCAGTATTTT.

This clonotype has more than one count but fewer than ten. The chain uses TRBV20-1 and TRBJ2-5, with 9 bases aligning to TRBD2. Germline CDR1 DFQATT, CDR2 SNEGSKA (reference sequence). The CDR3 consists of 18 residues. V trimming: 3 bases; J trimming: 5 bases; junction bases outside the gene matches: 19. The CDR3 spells CSASLWRAGGITGETQYF. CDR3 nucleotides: TGCAGTGCTAGTTTATGGCGAGCGGGGGGCATCACCGGGGAGACCCAGTACTTC.

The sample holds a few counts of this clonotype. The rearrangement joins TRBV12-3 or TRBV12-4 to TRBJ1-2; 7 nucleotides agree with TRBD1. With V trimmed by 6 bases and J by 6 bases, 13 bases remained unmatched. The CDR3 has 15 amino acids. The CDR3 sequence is CASSYDPGQTDGYTF. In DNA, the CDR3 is TGTGCCAGCAGCTACGATCCGGGACAGACTGATGGCTACACCTTC.

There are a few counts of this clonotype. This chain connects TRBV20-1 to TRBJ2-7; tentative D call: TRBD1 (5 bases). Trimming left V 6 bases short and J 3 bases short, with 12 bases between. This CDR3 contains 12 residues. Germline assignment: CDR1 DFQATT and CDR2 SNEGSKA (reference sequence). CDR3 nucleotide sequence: TGCAGTGCAGACCAGGGAAACTACGAGCAGTACTTC. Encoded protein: CSADQGNYEQYF.

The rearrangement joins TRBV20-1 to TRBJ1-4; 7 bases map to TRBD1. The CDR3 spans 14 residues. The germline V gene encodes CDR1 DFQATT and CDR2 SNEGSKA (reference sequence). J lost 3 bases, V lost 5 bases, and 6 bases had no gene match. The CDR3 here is CSAPLGTANEKLFF. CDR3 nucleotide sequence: TGCAGTGCTCCCCTCGGGACAGCTAATGAAAAACTGTTTTTT.

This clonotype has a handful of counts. The CDR3 here is CASSLGPGQTYEQYF. The CDR3 nucleotides read TGCGCCAGCAGCTTGGGCCCAGGGCAGACCTACGAGCAGTACTTC. The rearrangement uses TRBV5-1 and TRBJ2-7; possible D gene TRBD1, 5 bases. CDR3 length: 15 residues. Looked up from germline, CDR1 is SGHRS and CDR2 is YFSETQ. Trimming took off 0 bases at V and 2 bases at J, with 12 bases between the two ends.

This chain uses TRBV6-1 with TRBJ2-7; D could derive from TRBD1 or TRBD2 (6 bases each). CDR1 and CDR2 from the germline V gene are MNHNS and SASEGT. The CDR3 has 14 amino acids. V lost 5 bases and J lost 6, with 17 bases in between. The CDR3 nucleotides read TGTGCCAGCAGTCGGGACCCGGGGGCGTCCGAGCAGTACTTC. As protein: CASSRDPGASEQYF.

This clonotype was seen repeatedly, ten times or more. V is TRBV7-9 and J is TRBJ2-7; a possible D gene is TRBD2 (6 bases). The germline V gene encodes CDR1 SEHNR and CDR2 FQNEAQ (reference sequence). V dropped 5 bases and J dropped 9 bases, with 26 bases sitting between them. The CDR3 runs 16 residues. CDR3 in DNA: TGTGCCAGCAGCCGGGCGGGACGGATATTATCGCACGGGCAGTACTTC. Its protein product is CASSRAGRILSHGQYF. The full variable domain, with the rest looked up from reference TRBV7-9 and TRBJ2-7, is DTGVSQNPRHKITKRGQNVTFRCDPISEHNRLYWYRQTLGQGPEFLTYFQNEAQLEKSRLLSDRFSAERPKGSFSTLEIQRTEQGDSAMYLCASSRAGRILSHGQYFGPGTRLTVT.

The CDR3 protein is CASSLNLGSSGANVLTF. The CDR3 DNA reads TGTGCCAGCTCACTAAATCTAGGGAGCTCTGGGGCCAACGTCCTGACTTTC. The chain combines TRBV18 with TRBJ2-6; D is perhaps TRBD2 (5 bases). The V end lost 4 bases, the J end lost 0 bases, and 13 bases lay between the germline ends. Germline CDR1 KGHSH, CDR2 LQKENI. The CDR3 length is 17 residues.

CDR3 amino acids: CASSGAGTGRTGELFF. For the CDR3, the DNA is TGTGCCAGCAGCGGGGCCGGGACAGGGAGGACCGGGGAGCTGTTTTTT. V usage is TRBV9 and J usage is TRBJ2-2; 9 nucleotides agree with TRBD1. Germline values: CDR1 SGDLS, CDR2 YYNGEE. This CDR3 has 16 amino acids. V lost 3 bases to trimming and J lost 5 bases; unmatched junction nucleotides: 8.

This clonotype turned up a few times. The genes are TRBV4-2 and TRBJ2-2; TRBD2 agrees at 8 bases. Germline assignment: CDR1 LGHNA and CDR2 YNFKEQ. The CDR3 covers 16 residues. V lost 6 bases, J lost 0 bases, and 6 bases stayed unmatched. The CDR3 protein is CASRYLAGANTGELFF. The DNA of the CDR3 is TGTGCCAGCAGGTACCTAGCGGGTGCGAACACCGGGGAGCTGTTTTTT.

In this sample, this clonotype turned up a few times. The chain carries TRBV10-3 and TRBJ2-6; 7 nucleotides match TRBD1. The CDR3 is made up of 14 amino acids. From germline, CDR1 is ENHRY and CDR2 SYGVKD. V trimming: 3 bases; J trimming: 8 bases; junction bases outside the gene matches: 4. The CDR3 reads CAISDPGGTNVLTF. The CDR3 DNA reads TGTGCCATCAGTGACCCAGGGGGAACCAACGTCCTGACTTTC.

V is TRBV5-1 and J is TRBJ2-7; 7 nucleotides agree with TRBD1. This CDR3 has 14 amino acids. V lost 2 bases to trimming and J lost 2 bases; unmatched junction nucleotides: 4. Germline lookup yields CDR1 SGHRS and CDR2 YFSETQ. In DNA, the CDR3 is TGCGCCAGCAGCTTTGAAGGGGGCGCCTACGAGCAGTACTTC. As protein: CASSFEGGAYEQYF.

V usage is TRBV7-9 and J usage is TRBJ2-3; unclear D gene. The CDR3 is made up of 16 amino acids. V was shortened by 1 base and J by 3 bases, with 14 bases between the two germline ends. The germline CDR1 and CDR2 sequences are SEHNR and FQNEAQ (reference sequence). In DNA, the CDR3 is TGTGCCAGCAGCTTAGGGACCCATGAAGTAACAGATACGCAGTATTTT. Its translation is CASSLGTHEVTDTQYF.

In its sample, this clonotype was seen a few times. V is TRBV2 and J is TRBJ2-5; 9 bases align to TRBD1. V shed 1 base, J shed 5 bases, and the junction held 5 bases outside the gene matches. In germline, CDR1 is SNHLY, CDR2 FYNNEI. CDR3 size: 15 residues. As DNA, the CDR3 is TGTGCCAGCAGTGAAGGCACAGGGGGCTCGGAGACCCAGTACTTC. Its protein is CASSEGTGGSETQYF.